The entry below gives a single TCR beta chain sequence along with its context. Its antigen is as yet unknown. The sample comes from a study of vaccination effects on CD4 cells after COVID-19. The repertoire was sequenced with immunoSEQ multiplex PCR; TCRdb's copy has only in-frame clones and lacks some. Here the sample spans some 74,000 clones, roughly four fifths being singletons. Germline-derived CDR1 and CDR2 are SGHTA and FQGNSA. V gave up 0 bases and J gave up 4 bases, with 10 bases separating them. The length of the CDR3 is 15 residues. Antigen-specific CD4+ T cells were expanded with viral peptide pools in the ViraFEST assay before sequencing. A roughly ten-day culture period preceded the isolation of CD4+ T cells. Participants received two doses of either the BNT162b2 or mRNA-1273 vaccine.

The sample was CD4+ T cells from PBMCs cultured with HCoV-229E spike peptides, taken after COVID-19 vaccination. The origin of this receptor is a human donor who received a COVID-19 vaccine. The chain carries TRBV7-2 and TRBJ2-1; D ambiguous. This CDR3 is CASSLARAMYNEQFF. CDR3 nucleotide sequence: TGTGCCAGCAGCTTAGCCCGAGCGATGTACAATGAGCAGTTCTTC.